This T cell receptor beta chain originates from a study of T cell responses to AZD1222 COVID-19 vaccine. The repertoire was sequenced with immunoSEQ multiplex PCR; TCRdb's copy has only in-frame clones and lacks some. The sample consists of around 180,000 clones, approximately 94% of them appearing once. This CDR3 spans 13 amino acids. The germline V gene encodes CDR1 MNHEY and CDR2 SMNVEV (reference sequence). The germline V and J ends were trimmed by 3 bases and 6 bases, with 11 bases remaining between them. The V and J genes are TRBV27 and TRBJ2-5; D perhaps matches TRBD1 (6 bases). The source is an adult who received the AZD1222 COVID-19 vaccine. Sequencing used peripheral blood, obtained 28 days after the second AZD1222 dose. As DNA, the CDR3 is TGTGCCAGCAGTTTCAACAGGGAGAAGACCCAGTACTTC. It specifies CASSFNREKTQYF.